One sample yielded the 22 T cell receptor beta chains listed below, sequenced in a study of T-cell memory formation after mild COVID-19. Each CDR3 protein gets one entry after TCRdb re-called the 5' RACE reads with MiXCR. The repertoire holds hundreds of thousands of distinct CDR3 sequences, with 20% to 25% as singletons. Source material: PBMCs or a T cell subset sorted from them (not recorded which). The receptors derive from a man between 18 and 29 years old who had mild COVID-19 (a few samples of this study predate the infection). Cell type and time point are not known.

V and J are TRBV6-1 and TRBJ2-3; D gene uncertain. The CDR3 is 13 amino acids. V lost 5 bases and J lost 4, with 10 bases in between. Germline V lookup: CDR1 MNHNS, CDR2 SASEGT. Written as DNA, the CDR3 is TGTGCCAGCAGTTCTACAGCGTCAGATACGCAGTATTTT. Translating it yields CASSSTASDTQYF.

The chain recombines TRBV6-5 with TRBJ2-3; D gene uncertain. Trimming left V 2 bases short and J 4 bases short, with 7 bases between. The germline gives CDR1 MNHEY, CDR2 SVGAGI. The CDR3 spans 13 residues. CDR3 region: CASSYVVADTQYF. The CDR3 bases are TGTGCCAGCAGTTACGTTGTGGCAGATACGCAGTATTTT.

Of note for this clonotype: One base away lies a much larger clone, so this may be a sequencing read error. V is TRBV27 and J is TRBJ2-5; 14 bases are shared with TRBD2. V lost 6 bases to trimming and J lost 7 bases; unmatched junction nucleotides: 7. From germline, CDR1 is MNHEY and CDR2 SMNVEV (reference sequence). The CDR3 has 15 residues. The CDR3 bases are TGTGCCAGCAGGCGACTAGCGGGGGGGCCAGGGACCCAGTACTTC. Translation gives CASRRLAGGPGTQYF.

V and J are TRBV4-1 and TRBJ1-5; perhaps TRBD1 as D (5 bases). CDR3 length: 15 amino acids. V gave up 3 bases and J gave up 2 bases, with 11 bases separating them. Germline V gives CDR1 MGHRA, CDR2 YSYEKL. CDR3 in amino acids: CASSHGMGGNQPQHF. As DNA, the CDR3 is TGCGCCAGCAGCCATGGAATGGGGGGCAATCAGCCCCAGCATTTT.

This clonotype came up a few times. This sequence joins TRBV7-2 and TRBJ2-2; possibly TRBD2 for D (5 bases). Germline CDR1 reads SGHTA; CDR2 reads FQGNSA. Deletions cut 6 bases from V and 5 bases from J, with 13 bases between. CDR3 length: 14 residues. The DNA for the CDR3 is TGTGCCAGCAGGCCAACTAGAGCTACCGGGGAGCTGTTTTTT. This gives the protein CASRPTRATGELFF.

The chain combines TRBV7-9 with TRBJ1-1; D perhaps matches TRBD1 (5 bases). The CDR3 loop spans 14 amino acids. Germline CDR1 is SEHNR and CDR2 is FQNEAQ (reference sequence). V lost 7 bases to trimming and J lost 5 bases, with 17 bases between them. The CDR3, as DNA: TGTGCCAGCAACAACCCCACAGGAAGAACTGAAGCTTTCTTT. It is translated as CASNNPTGRTEAFF.

This clonotype was counted at least ten times. CDR3 nucleotides: TGTGCCAGCAGCCAAGAAGTGAACAATGAGCAGTTCTTC. Protein: CASSQEVNNEQFF. V and J are TRBV4-2 and TRBJ2-1; D not resolved. V shed 0 bases and J shed 5 bases, with 5 bases lying between them. CDR3 size: 13 residues. Looked up from germline, CDR1 is LGHNA and CDR2 is YNFKEQ.

This clonotype was counted only a few times. This chain uses TRBV7-2 with TRBJ2-5; D may correspond to TRBD1 or TRBD2 (6 bases each). The germline gives CDR1 SGHTA, CDR2 FQGNSA. CDR3 length: 14 residues. Trimming pared 5 bases from V and 5 bases from J, leaving 15 bases between. The CDR3 DNA reads TGTGCCAGCAGCCACCCCGGGGGCGAGGAGACCCAGTACTTC. This codes for CASSHPGGEETQYF.

The chain uses TRBV6-2 or TRBV6-3 and TRBJ1-1; D is unresolved. Trimming removed 2 bases from V and 4 bases from J, with 11 bases in between. Per germline, CDR1 MNHEY and CDR2 SVGEGT. The CDR3 is made up of 14 amino acids. This CDR3 reads CASSYGLRATEAFF. CDR3 bases: TGTGCCAGCAGTTACGGGTTACGGGCCACTGAAGCTTTCTTT.

This clonotype has only a few counts. This chain joins TRBV29-1 and TRBJ2-5; possible D gene TRBD2, 5 bases. This CDR3 has 12 residues. V was shortened by 0 bases and J by 7 bases, with 9 bases between the two germline ends. The V gene's germline CDR1 is SQVTM and CDR2 ANQGSEA. As DNA, the CDR3 is TGCAGCGTTGAAGATCAGAGCGGGACCCAGTACTTC. This encodes CSVEDQSGTQYF.

The chain couples TRBV18 to TRBJ2-2; tentatively, D is TRBD1 (6 bases). This CDR3 spans 14 amino acids. The V gene lost 4 bases and the J gene lost 4 bases, with 10 bases spanning the gap. The germline V gene encodes CDR1 KGHSH and CDR2 LQKENI. In DNA, the CDR3 is TGTGCCAGCTCACGCTACAGGGTCACCGGGGAGCTGTTTTTT. It specifies CASSRYRVTGELFF.

This clonotype was counted a few times. The chain links TRBV5-1 to TRBJ2-3; D might be TRBD1 (8 bases). Trimming stripped 4 bases from V and 4 bases from J, with 16 bases between. CDR1 SGHRS and CDR2 YFSETQ come from the germline V gene. This CDR3 is built from 15 residues. The CDR3 coding sequence is TGCGCCAGCAGCAACGGACAGGGAGGGGCAGATACGCAGTATTTT. Translating it yields CASSNGQGGADTQYF.

This clonotype occurred a few times. The rearrangement joins TRBV27 to TRBJ2-2; tentatively, D is TRBD1 or TRBD2 (6 bases each). Trimming stripped 0 bases from V and 4 bases from J, with 18 bases between. The CDR3 has 18 residues. The germline gives CDR1 MNHEY, CDR2 SMNVEV (reference sequence). The DNA of the CDR3 is TGTGCCAGCAGTTTATCGGTTAGGGGGTCAGCGGGCACCGGGGAGCTGTTTTTT. This sequence encodes CASSLSVRGSAGTGELFF.

Only a few counts were recorded for this clonotype. The J gene is TRBJ2-7, the V gene TRBV29-1; weak D call: TRBD2 (5 bases). The germline V and J ends were trimmed by 1 base and 9 bases, with 16 bases remaining between them. This CDR3 has 13 amino acids. CDR1 SQVTM and CDR2 ANQGSEA come from the germline V gene. CDR3 nucleotides: TGCAGCGTTGAAGGGAGGACTCTCACCGGGCAGTACTTC. Protein sequence: CSVEGRTLTGQYF.

The rearrangement links TRBV10-3 to TRBJ2-3; TRBD2 aligns across 7 bases. This CDR3 is built from 13 residues. V trimming: 8 bases; J trimming: 4 bases; junction bases outside the gene matches: 6. Germline values: CDR1 ENHRY, CDR2 SYGVKD. The DNA of the CDR3 is TGTGCCATCGGACTAGGAGGTGCAGATACGCAGTATTTT. It codes for CAIGLGGADTQYF.

This clonotype was detected only a few times. The J gene is TRBJ2-1, the V gene TRBV7-2; 12 positions agree with TRBD2. Germline CDR1 SGHTA, CDR2 FQGNSA. The CDR3 loop spans 15 amino acids. V was pared by 5 bases and J by 10 bases, with 9 bases of the junction left unmatched. CDR3 sequence: CASSLLAGGPGEQFF. The DNA for the CDR3 is TGTGCCAGCAGCCTGCTAGCGGGGGGGCCCGGGGAGCAGTTCTTC.

In its sample, this clonotype was seen many times. This rearrangement joins TRBV20-1 to TRBJ2-5; D is unclear. Germline V gene data show CDR1 as DFQATT and CDR2 as SNEGSKA (reference sequence). V was clipped by 0 bases and J by 0 bases, with 2 bases between them. The CDR3 sequence is 12 residues long. The CDR3 coding sequence is TGCAGTGCTAGAGACTACCAAGAGACCCAGTACTTC. Translation gives CSARDYQETQYF.

This clonotype was picked up a small number of times. The genes are TRBV7-2 and TRBJ2-5; 7 bases are a match to TRBD1. Looked up from germline, CDR1 is SGHTA and CDR2 is FQGNSA. The junction had 8 bases not matched to a gene; V was cut back by 5 bases and J by 2 bases. The CDR3 spans 15 residues. The CDR3 reads CASSPRDSKQETQYF. In DNA, the CDR3 is TGTGCCAGCAGCCCGAGGGACAGCAAGCAAGAGACCCAGTACTTC.

This clonotype was seen only a few times. CDR3 in DNA: TGTGCCACCAGTGATCCGAGCACAGGGCGCAACGAGCAGTACTTC. Amino acid sequence: CATSDPSTGRNEQYF. The J gene is TRBJ2-7, the V gene TRBV24-1; D is possibly TRBD1 (6 bases). Per germline, CDR1 KGHDR and CDR2 SFDVKD. This CDR3 comprises 15 residues. The germline V and J ends were trimmed by 3 bases and 5 bases, with 16 bases remaining between them.

This chain joins TRBV12-3 or TRBV12-4 and TRBJ2-1, with a tentative D call TRBD2 (6 bases). The V end was cut by 7 bases, the J end by 7 bases, with 20 bases between. The CDR3 loop spans 15 amino acids. The CDR3 sequence: CASTEGAGLGNEQFF. CDR3 nucleotides: TGTGCCAGCACAGAGGGTGCGGGGCTGGGGAATGAGCAGTTCTTC.

This clonotype was detected once. The V gene is TRBV12-3 or TRBV12-4, the J gene TRBJ1-1, with a tentative D call TRBD1 (6 bases). CDR3 length: 15 residues. The ends were cut back, 5 bases at V and 1 base at J, with 14 bases in the middle. This CDR3 is CASSLYRVRNTEAFF. For the CDR3, the DNA is TGTGCCAGCAGTCTCTACAGGGTTCGGAACACTGAAGCTTTCTTT.

This clonotype appeared a few times. The chain has TRBV5-1 and TRBJ1-2; weak D call: TRBD1 (6 bases). From germline, CDR1 is SGHRS and CDR2 YFSETQ. V was trimmed by 4 bases and J by 3 bases, leaving 16 bases between them. The CDR3 is made up of 15 amino acids. The DNA for the CDR3 is TGCGCCAGCAGCCTACAGACAGGATCGGACTATGGCTACACCTTC. Translated, it gives CASSLQTGSDYGYTF.